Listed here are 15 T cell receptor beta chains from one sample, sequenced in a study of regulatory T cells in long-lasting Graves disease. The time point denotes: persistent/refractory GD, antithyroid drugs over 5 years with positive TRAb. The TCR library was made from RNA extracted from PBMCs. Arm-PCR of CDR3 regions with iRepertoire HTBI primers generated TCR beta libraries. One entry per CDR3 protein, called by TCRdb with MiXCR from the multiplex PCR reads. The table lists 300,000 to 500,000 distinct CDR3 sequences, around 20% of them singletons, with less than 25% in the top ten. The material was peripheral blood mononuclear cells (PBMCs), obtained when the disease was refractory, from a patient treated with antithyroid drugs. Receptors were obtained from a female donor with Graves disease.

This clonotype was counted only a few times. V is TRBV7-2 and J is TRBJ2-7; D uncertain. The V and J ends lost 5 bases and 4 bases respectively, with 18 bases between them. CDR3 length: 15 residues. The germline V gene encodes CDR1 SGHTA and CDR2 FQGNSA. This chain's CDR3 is CASSPRPGTTYEQYF. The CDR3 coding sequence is TGTGCCAGCAGCCCCCGACCCGGAACAACATACGAGCAGTACTTC. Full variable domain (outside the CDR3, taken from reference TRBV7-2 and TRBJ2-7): GAGVSQSPSNKVTEKGKDVELRCDPISGHTALYWYRQSLGQGLEFLIYFQGNSAPDKSGLPSDRFSAERTGGSVSTLTIQRTQQEDSAVYLCASSPRPGTTYEQYFGPGTRLTVT.

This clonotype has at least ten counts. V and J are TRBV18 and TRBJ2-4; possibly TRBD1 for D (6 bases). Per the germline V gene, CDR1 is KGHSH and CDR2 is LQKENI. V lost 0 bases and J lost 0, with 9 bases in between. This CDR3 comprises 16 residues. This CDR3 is CASSPPTGLAKNIQYF. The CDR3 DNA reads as TGTGCCAGCTCACCACCGACAGGACTAGCCAAAAACATTCAGTACTTC.

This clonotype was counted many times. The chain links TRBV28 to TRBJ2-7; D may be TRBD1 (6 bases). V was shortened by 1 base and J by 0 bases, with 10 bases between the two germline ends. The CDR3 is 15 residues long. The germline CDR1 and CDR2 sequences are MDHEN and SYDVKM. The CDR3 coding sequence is TGTGCCAGCAGTTTATCCGGACAGAGCTCCTACGAGCAGTACTTC. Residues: CASSLSGQSSYEQYF.

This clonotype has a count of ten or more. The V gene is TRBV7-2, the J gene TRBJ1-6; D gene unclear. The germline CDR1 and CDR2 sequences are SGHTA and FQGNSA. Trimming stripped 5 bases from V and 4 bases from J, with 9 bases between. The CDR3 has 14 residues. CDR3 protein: CASSEDPYNSPLHF. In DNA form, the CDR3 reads TGTGCCAGCAGCGAGGACCCGTATAATTCACCCCTCCACTTT.

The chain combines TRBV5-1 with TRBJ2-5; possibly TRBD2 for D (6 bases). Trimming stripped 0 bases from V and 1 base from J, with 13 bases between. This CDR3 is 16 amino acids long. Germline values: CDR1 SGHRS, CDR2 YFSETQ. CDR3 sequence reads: CASSLEGRRGQETQYF. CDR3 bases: TGCGCCAGCAGCTTGGAGGGAAGGAGGGGCCAAGAGACCCAGTACTTC. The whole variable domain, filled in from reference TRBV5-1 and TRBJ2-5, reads KAGVTQTPRYLIKTRGQQVTLSCSPISGHRSVSWYQQTPGQGLQFLFEYFSETQRNKGNFPGRFSGRQFSNSRSEMNVSTLELGDSALYLCASSLEGRRGQETQYFGPGTRLLVL.

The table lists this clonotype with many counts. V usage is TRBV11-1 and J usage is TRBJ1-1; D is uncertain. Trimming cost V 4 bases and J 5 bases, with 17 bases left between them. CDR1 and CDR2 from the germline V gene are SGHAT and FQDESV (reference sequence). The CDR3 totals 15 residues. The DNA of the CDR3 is TGTGCCAGCAGCTCAAGTAGTCCCCTCCGAACTGAAGCTTTCTTT. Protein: CASSSSSPLRTEAFF.

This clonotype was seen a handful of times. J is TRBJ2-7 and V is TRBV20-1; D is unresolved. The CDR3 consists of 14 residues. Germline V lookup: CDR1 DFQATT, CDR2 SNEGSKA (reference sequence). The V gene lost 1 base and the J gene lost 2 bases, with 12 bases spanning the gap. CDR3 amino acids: CSARGTHLTYEQYF. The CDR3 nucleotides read TGCAGTGCTAGAGGGACCCACTTAACCTACGAGCAGTACTTC.

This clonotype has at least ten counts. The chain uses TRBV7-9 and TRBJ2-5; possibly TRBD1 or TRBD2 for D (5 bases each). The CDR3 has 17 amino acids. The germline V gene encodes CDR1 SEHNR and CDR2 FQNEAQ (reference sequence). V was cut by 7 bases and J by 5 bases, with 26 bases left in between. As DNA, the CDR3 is TGTGCCAGCAAACCGCCCCCGGGACCTCGTGGGAAGGAGACCCAGTACTTC. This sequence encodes CASKPPPGPRGKETQYF.

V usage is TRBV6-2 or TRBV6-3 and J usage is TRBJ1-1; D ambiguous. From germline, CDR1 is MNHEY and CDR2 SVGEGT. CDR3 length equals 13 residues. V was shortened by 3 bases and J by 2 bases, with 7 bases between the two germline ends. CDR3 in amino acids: CASSYLPNTEAFF. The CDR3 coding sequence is TGTGCCAGCAGTTATCTCCCTAACACTGAAGCTTTCTTT.

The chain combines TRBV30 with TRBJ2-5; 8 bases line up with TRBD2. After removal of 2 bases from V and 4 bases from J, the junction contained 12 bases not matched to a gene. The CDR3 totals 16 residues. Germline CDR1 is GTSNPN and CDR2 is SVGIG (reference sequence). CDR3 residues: CAWSTGTREYGETQYF. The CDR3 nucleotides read TGTGCCTGGAGTACTGGGACTAGAGAGTATGGAGAGACCCAGTACTTC.

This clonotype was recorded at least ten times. The CDR3 DNA reads TGTGCCAGCTGTACAGGGGGCTTCGAAGCTTTCTTT. Translated: CASCTGGFEAFF. The V gene is TRBV12-3 or TRBV12-4, the J gene TRBJ1-1, with TRBD1 matching over 9 bases. This CDR3 region has 12 residues. The trim removed 8 bases at V and 8 bases at J, leaving 6 bases unmatched.

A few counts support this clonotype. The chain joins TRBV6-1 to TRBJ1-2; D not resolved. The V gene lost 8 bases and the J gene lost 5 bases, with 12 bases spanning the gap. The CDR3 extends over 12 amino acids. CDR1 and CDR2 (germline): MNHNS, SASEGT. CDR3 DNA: TGTGCCAGCCACGGGTGGCCTTATGGCTACACCTTC. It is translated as CASHGWPYGYTF.

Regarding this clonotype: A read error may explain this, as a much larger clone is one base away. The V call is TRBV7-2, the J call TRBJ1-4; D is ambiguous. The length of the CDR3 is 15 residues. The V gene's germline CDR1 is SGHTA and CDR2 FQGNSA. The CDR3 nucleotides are TGTGCCAGCAGCTTAGAGGCCCGGGCCACCGAAAACCTGTTTTTT. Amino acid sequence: CASSLEARATENLFF.

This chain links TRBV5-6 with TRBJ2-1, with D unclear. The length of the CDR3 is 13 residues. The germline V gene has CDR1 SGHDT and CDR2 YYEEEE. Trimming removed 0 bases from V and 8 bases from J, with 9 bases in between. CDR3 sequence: CASSLGVGYEQFF. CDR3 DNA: TGTGCCAGCAGCTTGGGGGTGGGATATGAGCAGTTCTTC.

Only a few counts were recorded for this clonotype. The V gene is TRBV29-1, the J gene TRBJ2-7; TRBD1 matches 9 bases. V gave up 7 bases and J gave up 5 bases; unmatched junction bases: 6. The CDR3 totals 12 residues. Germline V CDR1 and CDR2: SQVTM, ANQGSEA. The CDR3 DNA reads TGCAGCGGCGGGACAGGGCCAAACGAGCAGTACTTC. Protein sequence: CSGGTGPNEQYF.